Described below is a single TCR beta chain sequence and its context. The data are from a study of T-cell reconstitution after alpha-beta-depleted transplantation in children. This CDR3 region has 14 residues. The germline V gene encodes CDR1 LGHNA and CDR2 YSLEER. The V gene lost 1 base and the J gene lost 2 bases, with 8 bases spanning the gap. For TCRbeta, the library was prepared with unique molecular identifiers. In TCRdb, the PCR reads were re-called with MiXCR into one record per CDR3 protein. The sample records 450,000 to 600,000 distinct CDR3 sequences, about 31% being singletons. This receptor was taken from a human donor who donated a stem cell graft to a child with aplastic anemia. The J gene is TRBJ1-2, the V gene TRBV4-3; D is possibly TRBD1 (5 bases). Sequences were derived from PBMCs from the stem cell graft donor, sampled from the stem cell graft. The CDR3 here is CASSQGSGNYGYTF. The CDR3 DNA is TGCGCCAGCAGCCAAGGATCAGGGAACTATGGCTACACCTTC.